These 32 T cell receptor beta chains were all obtained from the same sample, sequenced in a study of blood T cell repertoires in COVID-19. Measured with immunoSEQ multiplex PCR; TCRdb has only the in-frame clones, and not every one. The sample holds 110,000 to 150,000 clones, about 79% seen once. Sequencing input: PBMCs or T cells enriched from blood (not recorded which). The receptors derive from a man between 50 and 59 years old who had recovered from COVID-19.

This clone came up once. The chain uses TRBV5-4 and TRBJ1-6; maybe TRBD1 (6 bases). Per the germline V gene, CDR1 is SGHNT and CDR2 is YYREEE (reference sequence). The germline V and J ends were trimmed by 4 bases and 7 bases, with 21 bases remaining between them. The CDR3 is made up of 17 amino acids. In DNA, the CDR3 is TGTGCCAGCAGCCCGCAGCCCGGGGGGCTAGGAAATTCACCCCTCCACTTT. This translates into CASSPQPGGLGNSPLHF.

The rearrangement uses TRBV3-1 (or the pseudogene TRBV3-2) and TRBJ2-5, with 14 bases lining up with TRBD2. CDR3 size: 15 residues. Germline V gene lookup returns CDR1 LGHDT and CDR2 YNNKEL (reference sequence). The junction had 4 bases not matched to a gene; V was cut back by 5 bases and J by 5 bases. CDR3 in DNA: TGTGCCAGCAGCGGGACTAGCGGGGGAAGGGAGACCCAGTACTTC. Encoded protein: CASSGTSGGRETQYF.

This clone was recorded many times. CDR3 in amino acids: CASSPAGLAGSNTGELFF. CDR3 nucleotides: TGTGCCAGCAGTCCCGCCGGACTAGCGGGCTCCAACACCGGGGAGCTGTTTTTT. The V call is TRBV6-4, the J call TRBJ2-2, with 11 bases that match TRBD2. Germline lookup yields CDR1 MRHNA and CDR2 SNTAGT. V gave up 5 bases and J gave up 2 bases; unmatched junction bases: 10. The CDR3 length is 18 residues.

V is TRBV6-4 and J is TRBJ1-2; D is undetermined. Germline values: CDR1 MRHNA, CDR2 SNTAGT. V was trimmed by 7 bases and J by 2 bases, leaving 17 bases between them. The CDR3 runs to 15 residues. This CDR3 reads CASILEVDKNYGYTF. The CDR3 DNA reads as TGTGCCAGCATCCTGGAAGTTGACAAAAACTATGGCTACACCTTC.

V is TRBV18 and J is TRBJ1-1; no clear D. CDR1 is KGHSH, CDR2 LQKENI, per germline. V was trimmed by 8 bases and J by 1 base, leaving 17 bases between them. The CDR3 runs to 15 residues. This CDR3 reads CASQTRLTGNTEAFF. The DNA of the CDR3 is TGTGCCAGCCAAACCCGATTGACGGGGAACACTGAAGCTTTCTTT.

V usage is TRBV10-3 and J usage is TRBJ1-2; 12 bases match TRBD1. The J segment lost 6 bases and the V segment lost 6 bases, leaving 5 bases of the junction unmatched. The V gene's germline CDR1 is ENHRY and CDR2 SYGVKD. The CDR3 contains 14 residues. The CDR3 reads CAIRGTGGADGYTF. In nucleotides, the CDR3 is TGTGCCATCAGAGGGACAGGGGGCGCAGATGGCTACACCTTC.

The chain is built from TRBV18 and TRBJ1-4; TRBD1 agrees at 10 bases. Per the germline V gene, CDR1 is KGHSH and CDR2 is LQKENI. CDR3 size: 17 residues. J was trimmed by 6 bases and V by 3 bases; bases with no gene match: 10. In DNA, the CDR3 is TGTGCCAGCTCACCGAACACCGACAGGGGGCAGTATGAAAAACTGTTTTTT. This codes for CASSPNTDRGQYEKLFF.

The chain is built from TRBV11-2 and TRBJ2-7; TRBD1 agrees at 10 bases. V was pared by 4 bases and J by 6 bases, with 9 bases of the junction left unmatched. The CDR3 covers 15 residues. Looked up from germline, CDR1 is SGHAT and CDR2 is FQNNGV. This CDR3 reads CASSSDRGPMIEQYF. In nucleotides, the CDR3 is TGTGCCAGCAGCTCCGACAGGGGGCCGATGATCGAGCAGTACTTC.

This chain joins TRBV7-3 and TRBJ2-1; 11 bases are shared with TRBD2. The junction had 1 base not matched to a gene; V was cut back by 2 bases and J by 4 bases. Germline-derived CDR1 and CDR2 are SGHTA and FQGTGA. This CDR3 contains 15 residues. CDR3 region: CASSLVAGGYNEQFF. In DNA form, the CDR3 reads TGTGCCAGCAGCTTAGTAGCGGGGGGGTACAATGAGCAGTTCTTC.

The CDR3 bases are TGTGCCAGCAGCTTAGCGCCGGTGGGACAGGGGGCAGGGGATCAGCCCCAGCATTTT. Translation gives CASSLAPVGQGAGDQPQHF. V gene TRBV7-2 combines with J gene TRBJ1-5, with 12 nucleotides matching TRBD1. V gave up 0 bases and J gave up 5 bases; unmatched junction bases: 11. In germline, CDR1 is SGHTA, CDR2 FQGNSA. This CDR3 is built from 19 residues.

The rearrangement joins TRBV9 to TRBJ1-1, with unresolved D. The germline V and J ends were trimmed by 0 bases and 4 bases, with 7 bases remaining between them. This CDR3 is built from 13 residues. Germline V gene lookup returns CDR1 SGDLS and CDR2 YYNGEE. The CDR3 coding sequence is TGTGCCAGCAGCGTAGAACCCAGCACTGAAGCTTTCTTT. Translation: CASSVEPSTEAFF.

V is TRBV3-1 (or the pseudogene TRBV3-2) and J is TRBJ1-3, with TRBD1 identical over 10 bases. Germline values: CDR1 LGHDT, CDR2 YNNKEL (reference sequence). The CDR3 has 18 amino acids. Trimming removed 1 base from V and 4 bases from J; junction bases left unmatched: 10. The CDR3 protein is CASSQVPRQGAEGNTIYF. CDR3 bases: TGTGCCAGCAGCCAAGTACCCCGACAGGGGGCCGAAGGAAACACCATATATTTT.

The chain links TRBV6-2 or TRBV6-3 to TRBJ2-7; 12 bases agree with TRBD2. The CDR3 runs 16 residues. Germline V lookup: CDR1 MNHEY, CDR2 SVGEGT. V shed 0 bases and J 3 bases; nucleotides not matched to a gene: 3. In DNA form, the CDR3 reads TGTGCCAGCAGTTACTCCCGGACTAGCGGGGACTACGAGCAGTACTTC. It translates to CASSYSRTSGDYEQYF.

The rearrangement joins TRBV30 to TRBJ2-3; 12 positions agree with TRBD2. Germline lookup yields CDR1 GTSNPN and CDR2 SVGIG (reference sequence). V was clipped by 4 bases and J by 0 bases; unmatched bases: 2. The CDR3 is 15 residues long. The CDR3 DNA is TGTGCCTGGACTAGCGGGGGGGCTAGCACAGATACGCAGTATTTT. Translation: CAWTSGGASTDTQYF.

The rearrangement uses TRBV7-2 and TRBJ1-6, with TRBD1 matching over 7 bases. The CDR3 is 15 amino acids. The V and J ends lost 6 bases and 5 bases, in that order; junction bases with no gene match: 7. The germline V gene encodes CDR1 SGHTA and CDR2 FQGNSA. CDR3 in DNA: TGTGCCAGCAGGGTCCCGGGACAGAATAATTCACCCCTCCACTTT. Translation: CASRVPGQNNSPLHF.

CDR3 region: CASSFGSVAGGLYNEQFF. The CDR3 bases are TGTGCCAGCAGCTTTGGGTCCGTAGCGGGGGGACTCTACAATGAGCAGTTCTTC. The chain recombines TRBV7-2 with TRBJ2-1, with 10 positions matching TRBD2. The length of the CDR3 is 18 residues. V lost 3 bases to trimming and J lost 3 bases; unmatched junction nucleotides: 11. The germline CDR1 and CDR2 sequences are SGHTA and FQGNSA.

The chain combines TRBV29-1 with TRBJ2-2, with D possibly TRBD1 on 6 matching bases. Per germline, CDR1 SQVTM and CDR2 ANQGSEA. Between the trimmed V and J ends, which lost 4 bases and 0 bases, there was a span of 12 bases. The CDR3 has 15 residues. The CDR3 DNA reads as TGCAGCGTTGCCGGGACACCGACGAACACCGGGGAGCTGTTTTTT. Protein sequence: CSVAGTPTNTGELFF.

The CDR3 region is CASSQDKMGKGGGFPNNEQFF. The CDR3 region has the DNA TGTGCCAGCAGCCAAGATAAGATGGGCAAGGGCGGGGGCTTTCCTAACAATGAGCAGTTCTTC. This chain joins TRBV3-1 (or the pseudogene TRBV3-2) and TRBJ2-1; D may be TRBD2 (7 bases). The CDR3 is made up of 21 amino acids. Trimming took off 0 bases at V and 5 bases at J, with 29 bases between the two ends. CDR1 is LGHDT, CDR2 YNNKEL, per germline (reference sequence).

This clone was seen only a few times. The chain is built from TRBV18 and TRBJ1-5; possibly TRBD1 for D (5 bases). The germline V gene encodes CDR1 KGHSH and CDR2 LQKENI. This CDR3 has 13 residues. The V and J ends lost 3 bases and 4 bases respectively, with 7 bases between them. The CDR3 sequence is CASSPGRNQPQHF. The CDR3 bases are TGTGCCAGCTCACCGGGGCGGAATCAGCCCCAGCATTTT.

V and J are TRBV7-2 and TRBJ1-5, with no clear D. V lost 2 bases to trimming and J lost 3 bases, with 14 bases between them. CDR1 and CDR2 (germline): SGHTA, FQGNSA. This CDR3 spans 16 amino acids. The CDR3 is CASSLSLNSYNQPQHF. In DNA, the CDR3 is TGTGCCAGCAGCTTAAGTTTGAACAGTTACAATCAGCCCCAGCATTTT.

The gene calls are TRBV12-5 and TRBJ1-2, with 7 nucleotides matching TRBD1. The CDR3 extends over 14 amino acids. After removal of 6 bases from V and 1 base from J, the junction contained 5 bases not matched to a gene. Germline loops: CDR1 LGHNT, CDR2 FRNRAP. The DNA of the CDR3 is TGTGCTAGTGGCTCTGGACAGGTTAACTATGGCTACACCTTC. Protein product: CASGSGQVNYGYTF.

J is TRBJ1-3 and V is TRBV5-8; tentatively, D is TRBD1 (5 bases). V lost 1 base to trimming and J lost 4 bases, with 12 bases between them. This CDR3 region has 15 residues. The germline V gene encodes CDR1 SGHTS and CDR2 YDEGEE. The CDR3 bases are TGTGCCAGCAGCTTGAATCGGGGGTACGGAAACACCATATATTTT. Its translation is CASSLNRGYGNTIYF.

This clone was counted between two and nine times. This rearrangement joins TRBV7-2 to TRBJ1-3; weak D call: TRBD1 (5 bases). The CDR3 consists of 18 residues. The germline V gene has CDR1 SGHTA and CDR2 FQGNSA. The V end was cut by 4 bases, the J end by 0 bases, with 19 bases between. The CDR3 bases are TGTGCCAGCAGCTCAAACCGGCCGGGACTCGGCTCTGGAAACACCATATATTTT. Translated: CASSSNRPGLGSGNTIYF.

The chain is built from TRBV7-2 and TRBJ1-5; tentative D call: TRBD1 (5 bases). Per germline, CDR1 SGHTA and CDR2 FQGNSA. The CDR3 totals 16 residues. Deletions cut 1 base from V and 3 bases from J, with 13 bases between. DNA for the CDR3: TGTGCCAGCAGCTTAGGTTCAGGGATGGACAATCAGCCCCAGCATTTT. Translated: CASSLGSGMDNQPQHF.

This clone was detected once. In DNA form, the CDR3 reads TGTGCCAGTAGTATACGGAGCGTCAGGGGGGATACTGAAGCTTTCTTT. Translated: CASSIRSVRGDTEAFF. This chain uses TRBV19 with TRBJ1-1, with TRBD1 identical over 7 bases. The CDR3 has 16 residues. Germline loops: CDR1 LNHDA, CDR2 SQIVND (reference sequence). Germline trimming cut 2 bases from V and 5 bases from J; bases unmatched to any gene: 11.

The rearrangement links TRBV7-9 to TRBJ1-2; 9 bases agree with TRBD1. V lost 0 bases to trimming and J lost 5 bases; unmatched junction nucleotides: 4. The CDR3 has 15 amino acids. In germline, CDR1 is SEHNR, CDR2 FQNEAQ (reference sequence). The chain's CDR3 is CASSLAGTGRYGYTF. The CDR3 DNA reads as TGTGCCAGCAGCTTAGCCGGGACAGGGAGGTATGGCTACACCTTC.

This chain joins TRBV11-2 and TRBJ2-4; 10 nucleotides match TRBD2. Per germline, CDR1 SGHAT and CDR2 FQNNGV. The CDR3 has 16 residues. Germline trimming cut 4 bases from V and 0 bases from J; bases unmatched to any gene: 3. In DNA, the CDR3 is TGTGCCAGCAGCTCGTCTAGCGGGGGAGCCAAAAACATTCAGTACTTC. Amino acids: CASSSSSGGAKNIQYF.

The J gene is TRBJ1-2, the V gene TRBV27; TRBD1 aligns across 12 bases. V lost 5 bases and J lost 4; bases outside the gene matches: 8. The germline V gene has CDR1 MNHEY and CDR2 SMNVEV (reference sequence). The CDR3 has 16 residues. The CDR3 DNA follows: TGTGCCAGCAGTAGCCGGGACAGGGGGCTAAGCTATGGCTACACCTTC. Translating gives CASSSRDRGLSYGYTF.

The V and J genes are TRBV18 and TRBJ1-2; 8 nucleotides line up with TRBD1. This CDR3 spans 16 amino acids. Losses at the gene ends were 0 bases for V and 4 bases for J; bases not matched to a gene: 7. Germline CDR1 and CDR2: KGHSH and LQKENI. In DNA form, the CDR3 reads TGTGCCAGCTCACCACCTTCTGGACAGGGAGTCTATGGCTACACCTTC. It encodes CASSPPSGQGVYGYTF.

The chain couples TRBV7-2 to TRBJ1-2; D is perhaps TRBD1 (5 bases). Germline CDR1 is SGHTA and CDR2 is FQGNSA. The CDR3 is 13 residues long. V was shortened by 2 bases and J by 7 bases, with 11 bases between the two germline ends. Here the CDR3 reads CASSLHQGSGYTF. In nucleotides, the CDR3 is TGTGCCAGCAGCTTACATCAGGGATCTGGCTACACCTTC.

V usage is TRBV5-1 and J usage is TRBJ2-3; TRBD1 matches at 10 bases. The CDR3 covers 15 residues. Per germline, CDR1 SGHRS and CDR2 YFSETQ. V shed 0 bases and J 9 bases; nucleotides not matched to a gene: 7. Here the CDR3 DNA reads TGCGCCAGCAGCTTGGGGACAGGGGGAGAGAGGACGCAGTATTTT. It codes for CASSLGTGGERTQYF.

This chain joins TRBV6-5 and TRBJ2-3; 10 bases match TRBD2. With V trimmed by 6 bases and J by 2 bases, 2 bases remained unmatched. In germline, CDR1 is MNHEY, CDR2 SVGAGI. The CDR3 runs to 14 residues. CDR3 bases: TGTGCCAGCAGGAGCGGGGGGGCCACAGATACGCAGTATTTT. It codes for CASRSGGATDTQYF.